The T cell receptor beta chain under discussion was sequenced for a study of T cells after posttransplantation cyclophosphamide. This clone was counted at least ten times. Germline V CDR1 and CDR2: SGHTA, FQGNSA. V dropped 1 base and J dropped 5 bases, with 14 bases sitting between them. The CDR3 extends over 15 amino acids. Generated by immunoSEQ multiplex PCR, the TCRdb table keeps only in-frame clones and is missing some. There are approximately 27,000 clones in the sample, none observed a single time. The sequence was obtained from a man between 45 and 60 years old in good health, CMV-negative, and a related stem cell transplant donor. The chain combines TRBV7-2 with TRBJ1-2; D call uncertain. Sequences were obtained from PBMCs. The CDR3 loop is CASSLEHGRTYGYTF. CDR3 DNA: TGTGCCAGCAGCTTAGAACACGGGAGAACTTATGGCTACACCTTC.